These T cell receptor beta chains were read from a single sample in a study of CD8 T cells in ankylosing spondylitis. TCRdb re-analysed the 5' RACE reads in MiXCR, keeping a single row per CDR3 protein. The profile shows 200,000 or so distinct CDR3 sequences, 10% to 15% of them singletons. Sequenced material: blood, either unsorted or a sorted T cell fraction (not recorded which). Receptors were obtained from a female donor with ankylosing spondylitis or in good health (not recorded which). Each CDR3 is given with its conserved first and last residue. The order of the fields is J gene, V gene, clone size, CDR3 protein. Not every row has a clone size; where given, it reads once, few, many or a size class.

TRBJ1-1,TRBV3-1,many,CASSQDVAAYILNTEAFF
TRBJ2-5,TRBV4-2,many,CASSQEIAGSQETQYF
TRBJ1-5,TRBV5-5,once,CASSSFQGQGGQPQHF
TRBJ2-5,TRBV14,many,CASSQGVGRGEETQYF
TRBJ2-5,TRBV5-6,few,CASSHRVETQYF
TRBJ2-3,TRBV9,.,CASSPSTSGKGTQYF
TRBJ2-3,TRBV12-3/TRBV12-4,many,CASSLATSGSRSDTQYF
TRBJ1-1,TRBV10-3,many,CAIRGQGKNTEAFF
TRBJ2-1,TRBV20-1,many,CSAHKPGYNEQFF
TRBJ1-2,TRBV12-3/TRBV12-4,many,CASSFGGRGRYTF
TRBJ2-3,TRBV29-1,many,CSATTGEGTDTQYF
TRBJ2-1,TRBV2,many,CASSEDSSSNEQFF
TRBJ1-1,TRBV5-5,few,CASSSRALNTEAFF
TRBJ2-1,TRBV28,many,CASKEDSSSYNEQFF
TRBJ2-1,TRBV4-3,.,CASGGTSGSEQFF
TRBJ1-2,TRBV12-3/TRBV12-4,many,CASSLAGAPHGYTF
TRBJ2-7,TRBV7-2,many,CASSALISYEQYF
TRBJ1-1,TRBV19,many,CASSHFRGGGAEAFF
TRBJ2-5,TRBV29-1,.,CSVRTSGRGETQYF
TRBJ2-1,TRBV11-2,.,CASSLGQGAVSYNEQFF
TRBJ1-6,TRBV4-3,many,CASSQEVGYYNSPLHF
TRBJ2-2,TRBV27,many,CASSSFDPYTGELFF